The rows below give T cell receptor beta chains drawn from one sample of a study of shared clonotypes between healthy human individuals. Sequenced by immunoSEQ multiplex PCR; TCRdb stores in-frame clones only, minus some. The sample gives around 980,000 clones, 75% to 80% of which show up once; 0.6% to 0.75% is in the top ten. The sequenced sample consisted of memory CD4+ T cells from PBMCs. The receptor source for this set is a man aged 18 to 29 in good health. Some clones in this sample may be carry-over from other donors' samples. Each CDR3 is given with its conserved first and last residue. Fields, in order: CDR3 DNA, CDR3 protein, D gene, J gene, V gene, clone size. The D gene is left open where the match is weak. For some rows the clone size is stated as once, few or many, or as a class when expanded; others skip it.

CDR3 DNA: TGCGCCAGCAGGGGTTTATACAGACGGACTGAAGCTTTCTTT; CDR3 protein: CASRGLYRRTEAFF; D gene: NA; J gene: TRBJ1-1; V gene: TRBV4-1; clone size: few
CDR3 DNA: TGTGCCAGCAGCCCGTGGACTAGCGGGGGGTACAATGAGCAGTTCTTC; CDR3 protein: CASSPWTSGGYNEQFF; D gene: TRBD2; J gene: TRBJ2-1; V gene: TRBV11-2; clone size: NA
CDR3 DNA: TGTGCCAGCAGCACCGGGACGAACACCGGGGAGCTGTTTTTT; CDR3 protein: CASSTGTNTGELFF; D gene: NA; J gene: TRBJ2-2; V gene: TRBV11-3; clone size: NA
CDR3 DNA: TGCGCCAGCAGCTTGGATTGGGGACGGAATGAAAAACTGTTTTTT; CDR3 protein: CASSLDWGRNEKLFF; D gene: NA; J gene: TRBJ1-4; V gene: TRBV5-1; clone size: once
CDR3 DNA: TGTGCCAGCTCACCAAGCGACGGATCCTATGGCTACACCTTC; CDR3 protein: CASSPSDGSYGYTF; D gene: NA; J gene: TRBJ1-2; V gene: TRBV18; clone size: NA
CDR3 DNA: TGTGCCAGCATTCCACAGGGAGAAGGAAACACCATATATTTT; CDR3 protein: CASIPQGEGNTIYF; D gene: NA; J gene: TRBJ1-3; V gene: TRBV2; clone size: NA
CDR3 DNA: TGTGCCAGCAGTCCCCGACAGGGGTACCTCTACGAGCAGTACTTC; CDR3 protein: CASSPRQGYLYEQYF; D gene: TRBD1; J gene: TRBJ2-7; V gene: TRBV6-1; clone size: NA
CDR3 DNA: TGTGCCAGCAGCTCAGTCGCGGGAGGGGCGGGGGAGCTGTTTTTT; CDR3 protein: CASSSVAGGAGELFF; D gene: TRBD2; J gene: TRBJ2-2; V gene: TRBV7-6; clone size: NA
CDR3 DNA: TGCGCCAGCAGCCAAGATAGGCGGGGGGTAACTGAAGCTTTCTTT; CDR3 protein: CASSQDRRGVTEAFF; D gene: NA; J gene: TRBJ1-1; V gene: TRBV4-1; clone size: NA
CDR3 DNA: TGTGCCAGCAGCGAATTAGCGGGAGGTATGTACGAGCAGTACTTC; CDR3 protein: CASSELAGGMYEQYF; D gene: TRBD2; J gene: TRBJ2-7; V gene: TRBV9; clone size: NA
CDR3 DNA: TGCAGCGTTGGGGGGGAAGGGAGCTCCTACAATGAGCAGTTCTTC; CDR3 protein: CSVGGEGSSYNEQFF; D gene: NA; J gene: TRBJ2-1; V gene: TRBV29-1; clone size: few
CDR3 DNA: TGTGCCAGCAGTCCGTCTCAGGGGGTGAATCAGCCCCAGCATTTT; CDR3 protein: CASSPSQGVNQPQHF; D gene: TRBD1; J gene: TRBJ1-5; V gene: TRBV28; clone size: NA
CDR3 DNA: TGTGCCAGCAGCCAACCCGGGGGCGAGCAGTACTTC; CDR3 protein: CASSQPGGEQYF; D gene: NA; J gene: TRBJ2-7; V gene: TRBV7-3; clone size: NA
CDR3 DNA: TGTGCCAGCAGCGTAGAGGCAGGGGATAACTATGGCTACACCTTC; CDR3 protein: CASSVEAGDNYGYTF; D gene: NA; J gene: TRBJ1-2; V gene: TRBV9; clone size: NA
CDR3 DNA: TGTGCCAGCAGTCCGGGGACAATCGAGATCACTGAAGCTTTCTTT; CDR3 protein: CASSPGTIEITEAFF; D gene: NA; J gene: TRBJ1-1; V gene: TRBV27; clone size: NA
CDR3 DNA: TGTGCCAGCAGTCCCACCCATGGCGGTAATGAAAAACTGTTTTTT; CDR3 protein: CASSPTHGGNEKLFF; D gene: NA; J gene: TRBJ1-4; V gene: TRBV28; clone size: NA
CDR3 DNA: TGTGCCAGCAGCCTGGGGGGGCAGGGTCTAAACCAAGAGACCCAGTACTTC; CDR3 protein: CASSLGGQGLNQETQYF; D gene: NA; J gene: TRBJ2-5; V gene: TRBV5-8; clone size: NA
CDR3 DNA: TGTGCCAGCAGTTTAAGCAGGGGTCGCCCCCAGCATTTT; CDR3 protein: CASSLSRGRPQHF; D gene: NA; J gene: TRBJ1-5; V gene: TRBV27; clone size: NA
CDR3 DNA: TGTGCCAGCAGCTGGGGGGGGCAAGAGACCCAGTACTTC; CDR3 protein: CASSWGGQETQYF; D gene: TRBD2; J gene: TRBJ2-5; V gene: TRBV7-7; clone size: NA
CDR3 DNA: TGTGCCATCAGTGGGCAGGGTGAAGCTTTCTTT; CDR3 protein: CAISGQGEAFF; D gene: NA; J gene: TRBJ1-1; V gene: TRBV10-3; clone size: NA
CDR3 DNA: TGTGCCAGCAGTTCAACTAGCGGGAGGGCCCGAGGGAGGAATGAGCAGTTCTTC; CDR3 protein: CASSSTSGRARGRNEQFF; D gene: TRBD2; J gene: TRBJ2-1; V gene: TRBV28; clone size: NA
CDR3 DNA: TGCGCCAGCAGCCCAAACCAGGGGAAGAATGAAAAACTGTTTTTT; CDR3 protein: CASSPNQGKNEKLFF; D gene: NA; J gene: TRBJ1-4; V gene: TRBV5-1; clone size: NA
CDR3 DNA: TGTGCCAGCAGCCGGGGACAGGCCCTCGAGCAGTACTTC; CDR3 protein: CASSRGQALEQYF; D gene: TRBD1; J gene: TRBJ2-7; V gene: TRBV11-2; clone size: NA
CDR3 DNA: TGTGCCAGCAGAAGTAAACTAGCGAGACAGTTCTTC; CDR3 protein: CASRSKLARQFF; D gene: TRBD2; J gene: TRBJ2-1; V gene: TRBV27; clone size: NA
CDR3 DNA: TGTGCCAGCAGTTTATTAGGACAGGGGGCCACTGAAGCTTTCTTT; CDR3 protein: CASSLLGQGATEAFF; D gene: TRBD1; J gene: TRBJ1-1; V gene: TRBV27; clone size: NA
CDR3 DNA: TGTGCCATCAGTGAGACTAGCGGGAGTTCAGATACGCAGTATTTT; CDR3 protein: CAISETSGSSDTQYF; D gene: TRBD2; J gene: TRBJ2-3; V gene: TRBV10-3; clone size: NA
CDR3 DNA: TGTGCCAGCAGAGGGACAGTGGCTAGAGGGCAGTACTTC; CDR3 protein: CASRGTVARGQYF; D gene: TRBD1; J gene: TRBJ2-7; V gene: TRBV28; clone size: NA